This T cell receptor beta chain was sequenced for a study of control samples from healthy donors and cancer patients. Note on this clone: Germline and junction disagree at one end, which may indicate a read error.

This table comes from immunoSEQ multiplex PCR, and its TCRdb copy is limited to in-frame clones, with some not included. The sample shows roughly 130,000 clones, under 95% of them seen only once. This CDR3 has 10 amino acids. Germline V gene data show CDR1 as SNHLY and CDR2 as FYNNEI. The clonotype was recovered from a man aged 45-65 years with head and neck cancer. Material: PBMCs. The V gene is TRBV2, the J gene TRBJ2-7; D gene uncertain. CDR3 in DNA: TGTGCCAGCAGTTCAACCTCCATAGTTTTC. Amino acid sequence: CASSSTSIVF.